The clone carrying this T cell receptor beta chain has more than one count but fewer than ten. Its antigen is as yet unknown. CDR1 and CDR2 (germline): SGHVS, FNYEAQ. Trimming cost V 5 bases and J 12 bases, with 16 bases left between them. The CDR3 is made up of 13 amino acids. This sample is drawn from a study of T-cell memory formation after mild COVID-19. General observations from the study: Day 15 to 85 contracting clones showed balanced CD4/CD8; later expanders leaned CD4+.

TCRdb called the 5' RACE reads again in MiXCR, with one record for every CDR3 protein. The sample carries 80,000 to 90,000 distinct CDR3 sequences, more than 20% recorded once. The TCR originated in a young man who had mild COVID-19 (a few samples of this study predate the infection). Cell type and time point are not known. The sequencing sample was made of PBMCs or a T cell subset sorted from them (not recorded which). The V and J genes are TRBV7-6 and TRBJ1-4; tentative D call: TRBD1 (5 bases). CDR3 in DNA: TGTGCCAGCAGCCCCAGTGGGGCCGCGGAACTGTTTTTT. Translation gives CASSPSGAAELFF.